The T cell receptor beta chain described here comes from a study of blood T cells in healthy people across ages. Germline V gene lookup returns CDR1 DFQATT and CDR2 SNEGSKA (reference sequence). V dropped 3 bases and J dropped 7 bases, with 19 bases sitting between them. This CDR3 contains 14 residues. A second PCR, run for about 7 to 11 cycles, used a sample-barcoded 5' primer plus a J-beta primer mix. Using its own MiXCR run on the 5' RACE reads, TCRdb lists one record per CDR3 protein. The table includes approximately 1,700,000 distinct CDR3 sequences, about two fifths detected once. The clonotype comes from a human donor in good health. This chain uses TRBV20-1 with TRBJ2-7; tentative D call: TRBD2 (6 bases). Sequences were obtained from blood. CDR3 in amino acids: CSASPRRAAGEQYF. In DNA, the CDR3 is TGCAGTGCTAGCCCCCGGAGGGCCGCGGGTGAGCAGTACTTC.